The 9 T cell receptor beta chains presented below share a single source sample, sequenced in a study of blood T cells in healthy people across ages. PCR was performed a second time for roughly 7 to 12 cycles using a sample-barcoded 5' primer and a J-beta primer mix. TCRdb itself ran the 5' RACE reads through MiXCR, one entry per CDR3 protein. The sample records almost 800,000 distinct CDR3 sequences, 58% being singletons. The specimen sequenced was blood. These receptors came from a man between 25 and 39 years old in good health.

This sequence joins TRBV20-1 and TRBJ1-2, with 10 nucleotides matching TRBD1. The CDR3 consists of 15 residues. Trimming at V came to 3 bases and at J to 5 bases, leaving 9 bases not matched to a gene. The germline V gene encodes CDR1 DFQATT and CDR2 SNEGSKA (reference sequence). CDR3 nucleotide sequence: TGCAGTGCTAGTCCTAACGGACAGGGGGAGTATGGCTACACCTTC. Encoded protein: CSASPNGQGEYGYTF.

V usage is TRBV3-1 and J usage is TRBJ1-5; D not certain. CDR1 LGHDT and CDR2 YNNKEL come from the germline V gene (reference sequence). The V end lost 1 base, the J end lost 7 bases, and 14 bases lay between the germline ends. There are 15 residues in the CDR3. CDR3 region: CASSQGSGFGQPQHF. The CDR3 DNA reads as TGTGCCAGCAGCCAAGGTTCCGGTTTCGGGCAGCCCCAGCATTTT.

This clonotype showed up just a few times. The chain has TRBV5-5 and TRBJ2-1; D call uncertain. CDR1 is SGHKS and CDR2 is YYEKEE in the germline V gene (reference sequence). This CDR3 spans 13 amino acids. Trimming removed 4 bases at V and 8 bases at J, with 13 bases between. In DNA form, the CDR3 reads TGTGCCAGCAGCCTATATTTGATACATGAGCAGTTCTTC. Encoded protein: CASSLYLIHEQFF.

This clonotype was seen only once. The CDR3 sequence is CASSDLRRAYEQYF. CDR3 bases: TGTGCCAGCAGTGACTTGCGGAGAGCTTACGAGCAGTACTTC. The rearrangement joins TRBV2 to TRBJ2-7; no clear D gene. Germline assignment: CDR1 SNHLY and CDR2 FYNNEI. Trimming cost V 3 bases and J 4 bases, with 13 bases left between them. The CDR3 consists of 14 residues. Combining the CDR3 with reference TRBV2 and TRBJ2-7 gives the whole variable domain EPEVTQTPSHQVTQMGQEVILRCVPISNHLYFYWYRQILGQKVEFLVSFYNNEISEKSEIFDDQFSVERPDGSNFTLKIRSTKLEDSAMYFCASSDLRRAYEQYFGPGTRLTVT.

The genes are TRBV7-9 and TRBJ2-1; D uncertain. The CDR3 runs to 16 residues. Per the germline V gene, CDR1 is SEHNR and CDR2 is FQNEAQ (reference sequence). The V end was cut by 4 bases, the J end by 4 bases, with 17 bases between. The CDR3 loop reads CASSSGLPDRYNEQFF. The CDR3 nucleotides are TGTGCCAGCAGCTCCGGGCTTCCGGATCGATACAATGAGCAGTTCTTC.

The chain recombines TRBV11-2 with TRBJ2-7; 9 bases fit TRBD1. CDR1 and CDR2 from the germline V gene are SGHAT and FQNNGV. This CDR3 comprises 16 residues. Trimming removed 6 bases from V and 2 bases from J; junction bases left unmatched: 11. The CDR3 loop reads CASRQPWGQGTYEQYF. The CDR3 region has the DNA TGTGCCAGCAGGCAACCGTGGGGACAGGGAACCTACGAGCAGTACTTC. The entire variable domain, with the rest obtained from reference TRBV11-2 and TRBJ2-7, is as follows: EAGVAQSPRYKIIEKRQSVAFWCNPISGHATLYWYQQILGQGPKLLIQFQNNGVVDDSQLPKDRFSAERLKGVDSTLKIQPAKLEDSAVYLCASRQPWGQGTYEQYFGPGTRLTVT.

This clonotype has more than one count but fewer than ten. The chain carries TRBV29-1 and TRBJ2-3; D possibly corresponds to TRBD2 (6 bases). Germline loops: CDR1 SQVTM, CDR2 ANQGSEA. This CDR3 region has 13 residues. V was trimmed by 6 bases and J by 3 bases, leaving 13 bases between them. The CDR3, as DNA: TGCAGCGTCGATGCGGGGTTTACAGATACGCAGTATTTT. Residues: CSVDAGFTDTQYF.

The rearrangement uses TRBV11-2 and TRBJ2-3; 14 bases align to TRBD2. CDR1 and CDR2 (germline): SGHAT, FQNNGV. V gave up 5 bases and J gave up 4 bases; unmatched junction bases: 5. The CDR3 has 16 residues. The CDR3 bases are TGTGCCAGCAGCGCCAGACTAGCGGGAGGGGCAGATACGCAGTATTTT. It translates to CASSARLAGGADTQYF.

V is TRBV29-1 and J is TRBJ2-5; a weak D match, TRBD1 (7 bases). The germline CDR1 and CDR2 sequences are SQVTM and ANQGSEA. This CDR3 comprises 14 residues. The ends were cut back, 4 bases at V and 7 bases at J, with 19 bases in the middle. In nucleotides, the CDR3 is TGCAGCGTTGGCGGGACAGCAAACTGGGGGACCCAGTACTTC. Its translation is CSVGGTANWGTQYF.